This T cell receptor beta chain was captured by sequencing in a study of shared clonotypes between healthy human individuals. The study's findings and limits: It was observed that about 5% of naive CD4 clonotypes were shared across a few donors.

CDR3 length equals 15 residues. Trimming took off 1 base at V and 3 bases at J, with 13 bases between the two ends. Germline assignment: CDR1 SGHKS and CDR2 YYEKEE (reference sequence). Clones were read by immunoSEQ multiplex PCR, and TCRdb kept only the in-frame ones, dropping some. The sample includes 2 million to 2.5 million clones, roughly 93% of them seen just once. Regarding this clone: Its antigen is still unknown.

The gene calls are TRBV5-5 and TRBJ1-2; tentative D call: TRBD1 (5 bases). This clonotype was sampled from a man aged 18 to 35 in good health. Some clones in this sample may be carry-over from other donors' samples. The sample comprised naive CD4+ T cells from PBMCs. Subset of the sample: CD45RA+ positively selected. CDR3 nucleotide sequence: TGTGCCAGCAGCTTGAACGACAGAACCTACTATGGCTACACCTTC. It codes for CASSLNDRTYYGYTF.